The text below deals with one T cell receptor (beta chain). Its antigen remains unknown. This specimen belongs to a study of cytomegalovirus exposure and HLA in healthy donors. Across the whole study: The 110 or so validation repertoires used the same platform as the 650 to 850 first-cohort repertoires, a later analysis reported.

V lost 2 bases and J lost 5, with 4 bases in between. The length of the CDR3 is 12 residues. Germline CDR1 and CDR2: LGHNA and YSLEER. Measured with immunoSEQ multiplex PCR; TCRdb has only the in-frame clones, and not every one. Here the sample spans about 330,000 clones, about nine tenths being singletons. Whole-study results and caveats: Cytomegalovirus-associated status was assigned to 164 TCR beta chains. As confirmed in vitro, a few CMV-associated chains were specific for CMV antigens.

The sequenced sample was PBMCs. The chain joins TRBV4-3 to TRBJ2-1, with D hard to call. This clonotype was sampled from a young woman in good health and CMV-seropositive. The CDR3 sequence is CASSQSNNEQFF. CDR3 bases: TGCGCCAGCAGCCAATCCAACAATGAGCAGTTCTTC.